The source of this TCR beta chain is a study of sequential checkpoint blockade in melanoma. TCRdb keeps only in-frame clones here, not all; method: immunoSEQ multiplex PCR. The table has about 10,000 clones, about three quarters seen once. The CDR3 is 15 amino acids. From germline, CDR1 is MNHNS and CDR2 SASEGT. V lost 4 bases, J lost 4 bases, and 7 bases stayed unmatched. The treatment denotes: randomized to nivolumab then ipilimumab (arm A) or the reverse (arm B). The specimen comprised CD8+ T cells sorted from blood (inferred from file names), sampled from a patient given nivolumab and ipilimumab in sequence. This rearrangement joins TRBV6-1 to TRBJ1-1; 9 bases are a match to TRBD1. The origin of this receptor is a human donor with melanoma. CDR3 region: CASSARTGEGTEAFF. The CDR3 DNA reads TGTGCCAGCAGTGCCAGGACAGGGGAGGGCACTGAAGCTTTCTTT.